The 20 T cell receptor beta chains below come from one sample, sequenced in a study of T cell repertoires in cytomegalovirus infection. TCRdb used MiXCR to reprocess the reads, holding one entry per CDR3 protein. The sample gives 310,000 or so distinct CDR3 sequences, 20% to 30% of which show up once; approximately 12% is in the top ten. Their specific antigens are unknown. This sample comprised cultured PBMCs, obtained from culture after CMV antigen stimulation. Source of these receptors: a human donor in good health (CMV status not recorded). Some clones in this sample may be carry-over from other donors' samples.

V and J are TRBV7-6 and TRBJ2-3; TRBD1 or TRBD2 may be the D gene (5 bases each). CDR1 and CDR2 (germline): SGHVS, FNYEAQ. V dropped 3 bases and J dropped 5 bases, with 9 bases sitting between them. This CDR3 region has 13 residues. CDR3 sequence: CASSFVGGDTQYF. Written as DNA, the CDR3 is TGTGCCAGCAGCTTTGTTGGGGGAGATACGCAGTATTTT.

The chain links TRBV6-5 to TRBJ1-5; D perhaps matches TRBD1 (6 bases). The germline V gene encodes CDR1 MNHEY and CDR2 SVGAGI. The germline V and J ends were trimmed by 1 base and 4 bases, with 14 bases remaining between them. The CDR3 totals 16 residues. This CDR3 reads CASSYLATGSNQPQHF. The CDR3 nucleotides are TGTGCCAGCAGTTACTTAGCTACAGGGAGTAATCAGCCCCAGCATTTT.

CDR3 DNA: TGTGCCAGCAGCGAAGCAATCCGGGTGCAGAATGAAAAACTGTTTTTT. The encoded protein is CASSEAIRVQNEKLFF. The chain is built from TRBV7-2 and TRBJ1-4; no definite D call. The CDR3 is made up of 16 amino acids. With 5 bases removed from V and 5 bases from J, the gap between germline ends came to 18 bases. The V gene's germline CDR1 is SGHTA and CDR2 FQGNSA.

The V gene is TRBV6-5, the J gene TRBJ2-6; D gene uncertain. CDR3 length equals 14 residues. V was shortened by 6 bases and J by 4 bases, with 10 bases between the two germline ends. Germline V CDR1 and CDR2: MNHEY, SVGAGI. The CDR3 reads CASRTVPGANVLTF. CDR3 DNA sequence: TGTGCCAGCAGGACGGTCCCCGGGGCCAACGTCCTGACTTTC.

This clonotype was seen ten or more times. The rearrangement links TRBV7-9 to TRBJ2-3; D gene uncertain. The CDR3 is made up of 13 amino acids. Trimming cost V 6 bases and J 6 bases, with 13 bases left between them. Germline V gene sequence: CDR1 SEHNR, CDR2 FQNEAQ (reference sequence). This CDR3 is CASRPLNRDTQYF. The CDR3 DNA reads as TGTGCCAGCAGGCCCCTGAATAGGGATACGCAGTATTTT. Drawing the rest from reference TRBV7-9 and TRBJ2-3, the complete variable domain is DTGVSQNPRHKITKRGQNVTFRCDPISEHNRLYWYRQTLGQGPEFLTYFQNEAQLEKSRLLSDRFSAERPKGSFSTLEIQRTEQGDSAMYLCASRPLNRDTQYFGPGTRLTVL.

This clonotype was seen many times. The V call is TRBV28, the J call TRBJ2-1; 10 bases match TRBD2. The CDR3 spans 18 residues. Germline CDR1 reads MDHEN; CDR2 reads SYDVKM. J was trimmed by 0 bases and V by 3 bases; bases with no gene match: 8. This CDR3 is CASSFIAGGPSSYNEQFF. Here the CDR3 DNA reads TGTGCCAGCAGTTTTATAGCGGGAGGCCCTAGCTCCTACAATGAGCAGTTCTTC.

V and J are TRBV6-5 and TRBJ2-3; TRBD2 agrees at 8 bases. With V trimmed by 2 bases and J by 2 bases, 6 bases remained unmatched. Germline V gene data show CDR1 as MNHEY and CDR2 as SVGAGI. The CDR3 loop spans 16 amino acids. The CDR3 nucleotides are TGTGCCAGCAGTTACGGGCCGGGAGGGTACACAGATACGCAGTATTTT. Its translation is CASSYGPGGYTDTQYF.

This clonotype has more than one count but fewer than ten. V gene TRBV12-5 combines with J gene TRBJ2-7; D call uncertain. The CDR3 loop spans 12 amino acids. V was trimmed by 1 base and J by 5 bases, leaving 6 bases between them. Germline-derived CDR1 and CDR2 are LGHNT and FRNRAP. The CDR3 spells CASGLGGNEQYV. For the CDR3, the DNA is TGTGCTAGTGGTTTGGGGGGTAACGAGCAGTACGTC.

This clonotype was detected a few times. This rearrangement joins TRBV25-1 to TRBJ2-5, with D possibly matching TRBD2 (5 bases). V was trimmed by 6 bases and J by 3 bases, leaving 23 bases between them. CDR3 size: 17 residues. CDR1 is MGHDK, CDR2 SYGVNS, per germline. In nucleotides, the CDR3 is TGTGCCAGCAGGGAAAAGTACTCTCAGTACGGGAAAGAGACCCAGTACTTC. Its protein is CASREKYSQYGKETQYF.

The rearrangement links TRBV7-3 to TRBJ1-1, with a weak D call TRBD1 (6 bases). The V end was cut by 2 bases, the J end by 6 bases, with 13 bases between. The CDR3 has 14 residues. CDR1 is SGHTA and CDR2 is FQGTGA in the germline V gene. Here the CDR3 DNA reads TGTGCCAGCAGCTTAGGAACAGGGCTGTCTGAAGCTTTCTTT. This sequence encodes CASSLGTGLSEAFF.

Ten or more counts support this clonotype. The rearrangement joins TRBV7-2 to TRBJ2-7; possible D gene TRBD1, 5 bases. Germline V gives CDR1 SGHTA, CDR2 FQGNSA. V was pared by 5 bases and J by 7 bases, with 21 bases between. This CDR3 region has 15 residues. In DNA, the CDR3 is TGTGCCAGCAGCAATAGGGCGGCAGGGAATGATGAGCAGTACTTC. It specifies CASSNRAAGNDEQYF.

The chain links TRBV20-1 to TRBJ1-6; 7 nucleotides line up with TRBD1. V shed 1 base and J 7 bases; nucleotides not matched to a gene: 7. CDR1 and CDR2 (germline): DFQATT, SNEGSKA (reference sequence). The CDR3 extends over 15 amino acids. CDR3 residues: CSARAPGTENSPLHF. The CDR3 region has the DNA TGCAGTGCTAGAGCCCCCGGGACAGAAAATTCACCCCTCCACTTT.

The chain carries TRBV12-3 or TRBV12-4 and TRBJ1-2, with TRBD1 as a possible D gene (5 bases). V was trimmed by 3 bases and J by 4 bases, leaving 9 bases between them. The CDR3 is 13 amino acids. The CDR3 loop is CASSFPQGYGYTF. The CDR3 nucleotides read TGTGCCAGCAGTTTCCCGCAGGGCTATGGCTACACCTTC.

The V gene is TRBV5-4, the J gene TRBJ2-1; 11 bases fit TRBD2. J lost 3 bases, V lost 3 bases, and 5 bases had no gene match. Looked up from germline, CDR1 is SGHNT and CDR2 is YYREEE (reference sequence). CDR3 length equals 16 residues. The CDR3 here is CASSSGLAGHYNEQFF. CDR3 coding DNA: TGTGCCAGCAGCTCCGGACTAGCGGGCCACTACAATGAGCAGTTCTTC.

This clonotype has ten or more counts. CDR3 nucleotide sequence: TGTGCCAGCAGCGTTTTGGACGCCAGGGACCACTACTCTCTCTCTGGGGCCAACGTCCTGACTTTC. Translation: CASSVLDARDHYSLSGANVLTF. The chain carries TRBV7-6 and TRBJ2-6; TRBD1 or TRBD2 may be the D gene (5 bases each). Germline CDR1 and CDR2: SGHVS and FNYEAQ. V was shortened by 5 bases and J by 0 bases, with 29 bases between the two germline ends. CDR3 length equals 22 residues.

This clonotype came up once. V gene TRBV11-3 combines with J gene TRBJ1-1; D is perhaps TRBD1 (5 bases). Germline values: CDR1 SGHNT, CDR2 YENEEA. The V and J ends lost 5 bases and 1 base respectively, with 20 bases between them. The CDR3 totals 17 residues. The CDR3 nucleotides read TGTGCCAGCAGCCCGCGGGGGGTGGGTTTAAGGAACACTGAAGCTTTCTTT. Protein sequence: CASSPRGVGLRNTEAFF.

This clonotype was detected only a few times. This chain links TRBV6-6 with TRBJ2-2; 7 bases map to TRBD2. This CDR3 is built from 17 residues. V shed 0 bases, J shed 0 bases, and the junction held 4 bases outside the gene matches. Germline CDR1 reads MNHNY; CDR2 reads SVGAGI (reference sequence). The CDR3 bases are TGTGCCAGCAGTTACTCTTGGGCGGGAGCGAACACCGGGGAGCTGTTTTTT. Its translation is CASSYSWAGANTGELFF.

This clonotype was found many times. The rearrangement links TRBV28 to TRBJ1-6; no clear D. V lost 4 bases and J lost 9, with 25 bases in between. Germline values: CDR1 MDHEN, CDR2 SYDVKM. The CDR3 has 18 amino acids. CDR3 residues: CASSYPVTHSASSSPLHF. The CDR3 nucleotides are TGTGCCAGCAGTTACCCGGTGACACACAGCGCTAGTAGTTCACCCCTCCACTTT.

The rearrangement links TRBV4-1 to TRBJ2-2, with TRBD1 identical over 11 bases. The CDR3 totals 17 residues. The V gene's germline CDR1 is MGHRA and CDR2 YSYEKL. V was pared by 4 bases and J by 7 bases, with 11 bases of the junction left unmatched. In nucleotides, the CDR3 is TGCGCCAGCAGCCGGGCGGGACAGGGGGTTAAAGGCGGGGAGCTGTTTTTT. It is translated as CASSRAGQGVKGGELFF.

The chain carries TRBV2 and TRBJ2-5; TRBD1 agrees at 8 bases. There are 14 residues in the CDR3. CDR1 and CDR2 (germline): SNHLY, FYNNEI. J was trimmed by 4 bases and V by 1 base; bases with no gene match: 2. CDR3 loop: CASSEGTGPETQYF. The CDR3 coding sequence is TGTGCCAGCAGTGAAGGGACAGGGCCAGAGACCCAGTACTTC. The full variable domain, with the rest looked up from reference TRBV2 and TRBJ2-5, is EPEVTQTPSHQVTQMGQEVILRCVPISNHLYFYWYRQILGQKVEFLVSFYNNEISEKSEIFDDQFSVERPDGSNFTLKIRSTKLEDSAMYFCASSEGTGPETQYFGPGTRLLVL.